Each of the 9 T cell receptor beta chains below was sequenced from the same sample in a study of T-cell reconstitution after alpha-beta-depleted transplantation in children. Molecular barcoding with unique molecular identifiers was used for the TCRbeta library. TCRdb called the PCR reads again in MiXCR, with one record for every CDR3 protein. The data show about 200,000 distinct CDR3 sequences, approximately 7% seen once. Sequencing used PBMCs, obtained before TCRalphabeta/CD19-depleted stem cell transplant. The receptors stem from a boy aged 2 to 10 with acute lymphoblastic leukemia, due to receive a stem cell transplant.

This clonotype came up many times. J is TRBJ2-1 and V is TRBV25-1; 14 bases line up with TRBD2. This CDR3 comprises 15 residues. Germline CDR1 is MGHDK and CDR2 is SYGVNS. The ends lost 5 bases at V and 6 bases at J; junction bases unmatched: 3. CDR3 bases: TGTGCCAGCAGTCAGACTAGCGGGGGGGCCAATGAGCAGTTCTTC. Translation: CASSQTSGGANEQFF.

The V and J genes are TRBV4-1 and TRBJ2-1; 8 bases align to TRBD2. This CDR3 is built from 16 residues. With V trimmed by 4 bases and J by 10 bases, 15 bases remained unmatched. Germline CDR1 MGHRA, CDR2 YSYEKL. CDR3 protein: CASSPGASGWAREQFF. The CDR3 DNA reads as TGCGCCAGCAGCCCCGGGGCTAGCGGGTGGGCTCGAGAGCAGTTCTTC.

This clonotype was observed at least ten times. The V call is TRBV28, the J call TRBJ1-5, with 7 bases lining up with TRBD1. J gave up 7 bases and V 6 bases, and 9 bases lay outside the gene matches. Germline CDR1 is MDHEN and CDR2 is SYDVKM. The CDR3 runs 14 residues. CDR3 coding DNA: TGTGCCAGCAGAACTTGGGACAGTGGGCAGCCCCAGCATTTT. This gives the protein CASRTWDSGQPQHF. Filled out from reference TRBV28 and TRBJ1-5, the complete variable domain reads DVKVTQSSRYLVKRTGEKVFLECVQDMDHENMFWYRQDPGLGLRLIYFSYDVKMKEKGDIPEGYSVSREKKERFSLILESASTNQTSMYLCASRTWDSGQPQHFGDGTRLSIL.

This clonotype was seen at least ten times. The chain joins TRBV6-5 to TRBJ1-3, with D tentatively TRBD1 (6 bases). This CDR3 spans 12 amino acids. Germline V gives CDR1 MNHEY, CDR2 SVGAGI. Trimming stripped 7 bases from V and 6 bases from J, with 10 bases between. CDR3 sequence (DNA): TGTGCCAGCACAGGGGCTGAAAACACCATATATTTT. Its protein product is CASTGAENTIYF.

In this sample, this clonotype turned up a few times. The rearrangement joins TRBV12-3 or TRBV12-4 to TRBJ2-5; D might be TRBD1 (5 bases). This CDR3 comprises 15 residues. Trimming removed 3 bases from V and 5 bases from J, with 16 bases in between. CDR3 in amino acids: CASSFAGQGWETQYF. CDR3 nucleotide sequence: TGTGCCAGCAGTTTTGCAGGGCAAGGGTGGGAGACCCAGTACTTC.

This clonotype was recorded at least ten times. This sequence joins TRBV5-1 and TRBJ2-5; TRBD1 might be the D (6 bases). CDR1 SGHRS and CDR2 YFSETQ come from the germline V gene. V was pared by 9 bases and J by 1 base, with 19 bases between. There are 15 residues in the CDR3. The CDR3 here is CATTKTTGIQETQYF. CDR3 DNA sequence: TGCGCCACAACTAAGACTACAGGGATCCAAGAGACCCAGTACTTC.

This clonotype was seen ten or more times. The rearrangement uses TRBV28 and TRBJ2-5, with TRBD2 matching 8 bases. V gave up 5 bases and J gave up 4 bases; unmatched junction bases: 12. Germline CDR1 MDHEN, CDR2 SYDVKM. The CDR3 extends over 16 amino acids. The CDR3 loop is CASSPDSGALRETQYF. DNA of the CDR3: TGTGCCAGCAGTCCCGATAGCGGGGCACTCAGAGAGACCCAGTACTTC.

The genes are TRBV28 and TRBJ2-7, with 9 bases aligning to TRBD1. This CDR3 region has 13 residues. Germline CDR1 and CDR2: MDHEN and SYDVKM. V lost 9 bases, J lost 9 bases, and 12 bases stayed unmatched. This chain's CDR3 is CASSGTGTLGQYF. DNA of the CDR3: TGTGCCAGTTCCGGGACAGGGACTCTCGGGCAGTACTTC. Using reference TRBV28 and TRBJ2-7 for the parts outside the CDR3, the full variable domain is DVKVTQSSRYLVKRTGEKVFLECVQDMDHENMFWYRQDPGLGLRLIYFSYDVKMKEKGDIPEGYSVSREKKERFSLILESASTNQTSMYLCASSGTGTLGQYFGPGTRLTVT.

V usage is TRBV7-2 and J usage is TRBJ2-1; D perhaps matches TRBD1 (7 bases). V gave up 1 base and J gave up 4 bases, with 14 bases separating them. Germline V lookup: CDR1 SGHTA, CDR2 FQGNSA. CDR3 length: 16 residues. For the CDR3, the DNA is TGTGCCAGCAGCTTAGAGAGCAGGGGGGAGTACAATGAGCAGTTCTTC. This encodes CASSLESRGEYNEQFF.